This T cell receptor beta chain was sequenced in a study of OX40 agonist ivuxolimab in advanced cancers. Study in general: Patients were dosed intravenously with ivuxolimab at 0.01 to 10 mg/kg every 2 weeks.

Overall study results and limits: At 0.1 to 3.0 mg/kg and by week 6, clonal expansion occurred in CD4+ and CD8+ blood T cells. Certain nonresponding patients likewise had low normalized T-cell clonal expansion. People who partly responded at 0.1-3.0 mg/kg had some of the least clonal expansion seen.

This CDR3 is 12 amino acids long. The V end lost 1 base, the J end lost 7 bases, and 8 bases lay between the germline ends. Germline CDR1 reads SEHNR; CDR2 reads FQNEAQ (reference sequence). Notes on this clone: What it binds is unknown.

Using immunoSEQ multiplex PCR, the repertoire was profiled, and TCRdb retains in-frame clones only, with some absent. This sample yields 11,000 to 15,000 clones, of which about 80% are seen a single time; about a third belongs to the top ten. This receptor was obtained from an adult with an advanced solid tumor such as melanoma, head and neck, liver or kidney cancer. V is TRBV7-9 and J is TRBJ2-7, with D unresolved. Sequences were derived from CD4+ or CD8+ T cells sorted from blood, sampled in a trial of the OX40 agonist ivuxolimab. The CDR3 protein is CASSLGIGEQYF. The DNA of the CDR3 is TGTGCCAGCAGCTTAGGAATTGGTGAGCAGTACTTC.